Detailed here is one TCR beta chain. Authors' data handling: Estimated nucleated cell counts came from reference gene primer amplification. Libraries were prepared by immunoSEQ multiplex PCR; TCRdb keeps only in-frame clonotypes and omits some of them. The V and J calls and the clone size are those of that table, but D and trimming were determined from the DNA. The sample records around 300,000 clones, 86% being singletons. The germline V gene encodes CDR1 SEHNR and CDR2 FQNEAQ (reference sequence). CDR3 length: 15 amino acids. Deletions cut 0 bases from V and 1 base from J, with 9 bases between. The data originate from a study of blood T cell repertoires in COVID-19. Study in general: T cells, B-cell-depleted T cells, or PBMCs supplied cDNA or gDNA.

The TCR was taken from a woman aged 25-40 years with active or convalescent COVID-19. V is TRBV7-9 and J is TRBJ1-1; D might be TRBD1 (6 bases). The sample consisted of peripheral blood. CDR3 bases: TGTGCCAGCAGCTTAGCCAGGGGTGGGAACACTGAAGCTTTCTTT. Its translation: CASSLARGGNTEAFF.